This T cell receptor (beta chain) stems from a study of blood T cell repertoires in COVID-19. Across the study: Collection of acute and convalescent COVID-19 samples took place in the United States, Italy and Spain. Sources were T cells, B-cell-depleted T cells, or PBMCs; the material itself was cDNA or gDNA.

Germline V gives CDR1 MNHEY, CDR2 SMNVEV (reference sequence). V lost 5 bases and J lost 7; bases outside the gene matches: 16. The CDR3 is made up of 16 amino acids. Per the original data handling: For nucleated cells, counts were estimated from reference gene primer amplification. The table came from immunoSEQ multiplex PCR; TCRdb's copy has only in-frame clones and leaves some out. Clone size and V and J calls were adopted from that table, with D and trimming inferred from the DNA. This sample carries around 72,000 clones, more than 75% of them seen once, and the ten largest clones take about 19%.

The rearrangement uses TRBV27 and TRBJ1-2, with 7 bases that match TRBD1. The sequence came from a human donor in a cohort sampled during active COVID-19. The sequenced material came from peripheral blood. The CDR3 nucleotides are TGTGCCAGCAGTCCTCCATGGGGACAGCATTTCTCTGGCTACACCTTC. Translated: CASSPPWGQHFSGYTF.